These 22 T cell receptor beta chains originate from one sample sequenced in a study of identical twins. TCRdb re-called the 5' RACE reads with MiXCR, one entry per CDR3 protein. The table shows some 500,000 distinct CDR3 sequences, with over 8.5% occurring only once. These same records also appear under a second study, on yellow fever vaccine responses in identical twins.

Sequenced input: PBMCs. Receptors originate from a woman aged 18-35 years in good health.

CDR3 nucleotide sequence: TGTGCCAGCAGCCTAACCCCCGCAGGGATAGAGACCCAGTACTTC. Translated, it gives CASSLTPAGIETQYF. The chain couples TRBV28 to TRBJ2-5; D is possibly TRBD1 (5 bases). Trimming removed 6 bases at V and 4 bases at J, with 18 bases between. Germline assignment: CDR1 MDHEN and CDR2 SYDVKM. CDR3 length: 15 residues.

This clonotype was recorded a few times. The V gene is TRBV6-5, the J gene TRBJ1-1, with D possibly matching TRBD1 (6 bases). The CDR3 totals 12 residues. The germline CDR1 and CDR2 sequences are MNHEY and SVGAGI. V was shortened by 0 bases and J by 10 bases, with 9 bases between the two germline ends. In DNA form, the CDR3 reads TGTGCCAGCAGTTACTCTCAGGGGACAGCTTTCTTT. Translation: CASSYSQGTAFF.

This clonotype was picked up a small number of times. The rearrangement links TRBV6-5 to TRBJ2-3, with 7 bases aligning to TRBD2. This CDR3 has 16 amino acids. In germline, CDR1 is MNHEY, CDR2 SVGAGI. Trimming at V came to 2 bases and at J to 2 bases, leaving 7 bases not matched to a gene. The CDR3 spells CASSYNLAEPTDTQYF. The DNA of the CDR3 is TGTGCCAGCAGTTACAATCTAGCGGAACCCACAGATACGCAGTATTTT.

In this sample, this clonotype turned up a few times. The chain recombines TRBV6-2 or TRBV6-3 with TRBJ1-2; D call uncertain. The CDR3 is 14 residues long. V shed 0 bases and J shed 8 bases, with 13 bases lying between them. The V gene's germline CDR1 is MNHEY and CDR2 SVGEGT. The CDR3 nucleotides read TGTGCCAGCAGTTACTCGGAAGGGCCCTCGGGCTACACCTTC. Protein: CASSYSEGPSGYTF.

This clonotype was detected only a few times. This CDR3 is CASRFTARNQPQHF. CDR3 sequence (DNA): TGTGCCAGCAGATTTACAGCCCGCAATCAGCCCCAGCATTTT. The chain uses TRBV6-2 or TRBV6-3 and TRBJ1-5, with no clear D. Germline V gene data show CDR1 as MNHEY and CDR2 as SVGEGT. CDR3 length: 14 residues. Trimming took 6 bases from V and 2 from J, leaving 11 bases between them.

This clonotype was seen many times. This chain uses TRBV10-3 with TRBJ1-2, with a tentative D call TRBD1 (5 bases). The CDR3 totals 16 residues. Deletions cut 0 bases from V and 3 bases from J, with 14 bases between. Looked up from germline, CDR1 is ENHRY and CDR2 is SYGVKD. CDR3 amino acids: CAISESRTRGDYGYTF. The CDR3, as DNA: TGTGCCATCAGTGAGTCCCGGACGAGGGGAGACTATGGCTACACCTTC.

This clonotype was found a few times. V is TRBV15 and J is TRBJ2-7, with 11 bases that match TRBD1. The CDR3 consists of 14 residues. V gave up 1 base and J gave up 5 bases; unmatched junction bases: 1. From germline, CDR1 is LNHNV and CDR2 YYDKDF (reference sequence). CDR3 loop: CATSRVGQGDEQYF. DNA for the CDR3: TGTGCCACCAGCAGAGTGGGACAGGGGGACGAGCAGTACTTC.

The table lists this clonotype with a few counts. V gene TRBV6-2 or TRBV6-3 combines with J gene TRBJ2-7; D possibly corresponds to TRBD1 (6 bases). The germline V gene has CDR1 MNHEY and CDR2 SVGEGT. This CDR3 has 14 amino acids. V was pared by 4 bases and J by 5 bases, with 15 bases between. The CDR3, as DNA: TGTGCCAGCAGTTCGAGACAGGCCCCCCACGAGCAGTACTTC. Its translation is CASSSRQAPHEQYF.

In its sample, this clonotype was seen many times. The rearrangement uses TRBV7-9 and TRBJ1-1, with D unclear. CDR1 is SEHNR, CDR2 FQNEAQ, per germline (reference sequence). V lost 5 bases to trimming and J lost 4 bases, with 14 bases between them. The CDR3 totals 14 residues. The DNA of the CDR3 is TGTGCCAGCAGCACCCTTGAGGTCGGCACTGAAGCTTTCTTT. Protein: CASSTLEVGTEAFF.

The sample holds many counts of this clonotype. The chain combines TRBV20-1 with TRBJ2-1, with 9 bases aligning to TRBD2. J lost 5 bases, V lost 1 base, and 6 bases had no gene match. The CDR3 contains 15 residues. The germline V gene has CDR1 DFQATT and CDR2 SNEGSKA (reference sequence). The CDR3 region has the DNA TGCAGTGCTAGAGGGGTAGCGGGAGTAAACAATGAGCAGTTCTTC. It encodes CSARGVAGVNNEQFF.

This rearrangement joins TRBV7-9 to TRBJ2-3, with 7 bases fitting TRBD1. The CDR3 is made up of 15 amino acids. Germline CDR1 SEHNR, CDR2 FQNEAQ (reference sequence). The V segment lost 5 bases and the J segment 0 bases; nucleotides outside the gene matches: 5. The CDR3 region has the DNA TGTGCCAGCAGCGATAGGGACAGAAGCACAGATACGCAGTATTTT. Translating it yields CASSDRDRSTDTQYF. The whole variable domain, remainder taken from reference TRBV7-9 and TRBJ2-3, is DTGVSQNPRHKITKRGQNVTFRCDPISEHNRLYWYRQTLGQGPEFLTYFQNEAQLEKSRLLSDRFSAERPKGSFSTLEIQRTEQGDSAMYLCASSDRDRSTDTQYFGPGTRLTVL.

The chain carries TRBV7-9 and TRBJ2-3, with D possibly called TRBD1 or TRBD2 (6 bases each). V lost 5 bases to trimming and J lost 14 bases, with 29 bases between them. CDR3 length equals 16 residues. Germline lookup yields CDR1 SEHNR and CDR2 FQNEAQ (reference sequence). CDR3 residues: CASSPRSGGTPPSAYF. In DNA, the CDR3 is TGTGCCAGCAGCCCCAGATCCGGCGGGACACCCCCGTCAGCGTATTTT.

This clonotype was observed many times. This chain connects TRBV27 to TRBJ1-4, with D tentatively TRBD1 (5 bases). The CDR3 sequence is 15 residues long. V was pared by 5 bases and J by 3 bases, with 13 bases between. Germline loops: CDR1 MNHEY, CDR2 SMNVEV (reference sequence). This CDR3 is CASSRQGGANEKLFF. CDR3 DNA: TGTGCCAGCAGTCGTCAGGGTGGAGCTAATGAAAAACTGTTTTTT.

The sample holds a few counts of this clonotype. The chain combines TRBV29-1 with TRBJ2-3; D is uncertain. V was pared by 4 bases and J by 2 bases, with 16 bases between. The CDR3 covers 15 residues. Germline V gene lookup returns CDR1 SQVTM and CDR2 ANQGSEA. The CDR3 protein is CSVVRGISFTDTQYF. Here the CDR3 DNA reads TGCAGCGTTGTGAGAGGAATTTCATTCACAGATACGCAGTATTTT.

The table lists this clonotype with a few counts. The chain is built from TRBV29-1 and TRBJ2-1; TRBD1 is a possible D gene (6 bases). Trimming took 0 bases from V and 6 from J, leaving 12 bases between them. The CDR3 covers 14 residues. Germline V CDR1 and CDR2: SQVTM, ANQGSEA. The CDR3 region has the DNA TGCAGCGTTGAAGACCGAGGGGGAGTCAATGAGCAGTTCTTC. Amino acid sequence: CSVEDRGGVNEQFF.

A few counts support this clonotype. V usage is TRBV3-1 and J usage is TRBJ2-1; D perhaps matches TRBD2 (6 bases). CDR3 length: 14 amino acids. Germline V lookup: CDR1 LGHDT, CDR2 YNNKEL (reference sequence). V was trimmed by 4 bases and J by 7 bases, leaving 14 bases between them. Written as DNA, the CDR3 is TGTGCCAGCAGCCTTGGGAGGATGAAGAATGAGCAGTTCTTC. Amino acid sequence: CASSLGRMKNEQFF.

This clonotype was detected many times. The V and J genes are TRBV10-3 and TRBJ2-1; tentatively, D is TRBD2 (6 bases). This CDR3 comprises 14 residues. The V end lost 6 bases, the J end lost 5 bases, and 14 bases lay between the germline ends. Germline-derived CDR1 and CDR2 are ENHRY and SYGVKD. DNA for the CDR3: TGTGCCATCAGGCCGGACCCGGGGGACAATGAGCAGTTCTTC. This gives the protein CAIRPDPGDNEQFF.

This clonotype was counted between two and nine times. This chain connects TRBV4-2 to TRBJ2-2; D unclear. Germline assignment: CDR1 LGHNA and CDR2 YNFKEQ. V was clipped by 1 base and J by 4 bases, with 16 bases between them. This CDR3 is 17 amino acids long. The CDR3 here is CASSQGARGVGTGELFF. DNA of the CDR3: TGTGCCAGCAGCCAAGGAGCTCGTGGGGTTGGCACCGGGGAGCTGTTTTTT.

This clonotype came up a few times. The chain carries TRBV5-1 and TRBJ1-2; TRBD1 might be the D (5 bases). Germline V gives CDR1 SGHRS, CDR2 YFSETQ. V was trimmed by 2 bases and J by 2 bases, leaving 10 bases between them. The CDR3 runs to 14 residues. This CDR3 reads CASSFRSGNYGYTF. CDR3 DNA sequence: TGCGCCAGCAGCTTTAGGTCAGGGAACTATGGCTACACCTTC.

V and J are TRBV7-2 and TRBJ2-7, with 8 bases identical to TRBD2. The V and J ends lost 5 bases and 5 bases, in that order; junction bases with no gene match: 17. Germline values: CDR1 SGHTA, CDR2 FQGNSA. The CDR3 contains 17 residues. The CDR3 region is CASSPSMSGGARNEQYF. The CDR3 coding sequence is TGTGCCAGCAGCCCCTCGATGTCGGGGGGGGCTCGGAACGAGCAGTACTTC.

This clonotype has just a few counts. The chain carries TRBV2 and TRBJ2-1; 7 bases align to TRBD2. The CDR3 spans 13 residues. Germline loops: CDR1 SNHLY, CDR2 FYNNEI. J gave up 10 bases and V 5 bases, and 8 bases lay outside the gene matches. CDR3 nucleotide sequence: TGTGCCAGCAGTCATGATCAGGGAGGGGAGCAGTTCTTC. It translates to CASSHDQGGEQFF.

The chain recombines TRBV7-9 with TRBJ2-1; D is possibly TRBD1 (5 bases). Per germline, CDR1 SEHNR and CDR2 FQNEAQ (reference sequence). CDR3 length equals 12 residues. V was shortened by 5 bases and J by 8 bases, with 10 bases between the two germline ends. This CDR3 is CASSPGWDEQFF. The CDR3 nucleotides read TGTGCCAGCAGCCCAGGGTGGGATGAGCAGTTCTTC.